These T cell receptor beta chains were read from a single sample in a study of blood T cell repertoires in COVID-19. TCRdb keeps only in-frame clones here, not all; method: immunoSEQ multiplex PCR. Of roughly 260,000 clones detected, around 82% appear once; the ten largest clones hold approximately 4.5%. Sequencing input: peripheral blood. The receptors were sampled from a woman between 65 and 79 years old with acute or convalescent COVID-19. The CDR3 runs from the conserved cysteine through the conserved F or W. The D gene is left open where the match is weak. The size field is filled for only some rows; it gives once, few, many or a size class.

j_call,clone_size,v_call,d_call,cdr3_nt,cdr3_aa
TRBJ1-6,NA,TRBV5-1,TRBD1,TGCGCCAGCTCCGGGACAGGGAGTTCACCCCTCCACTTT,CASSGTGSSPLHF
TRBJ1-5,NA,TRBV7-9,NA,TGTGCCAGCAGCCTCAGCGGGGATAGCAATCAGCCCCAGCATTTT,CASSLSGDSNQPQHF
TRBJ2-7,NA,TRBV5-4,NA,TGTGCCAGCAGCTTGGTTGGAGCGACAGGCGAGCAGTACTTC,CASSLVGATGEQYF
TRBJ1-2,NA,TRBV4-1,TRBD1,TGCGCCAGCAGCCAAGGACAGGGGGTCTCTGGCTACACCTTC,CASSQGQGVSGYTF
TRBJ1-2,NA,TRBV18,NA,TGTGCCAGCTCGGTCCAGCGGGATTCTAACGATGGCTACACCTTC,CASSVQRDSNDGYTF
TRBJ1-1,NA,TRBV27,TRBD1,TGTGCCAGCAGTCCCGGGACAGGGTTGGGGACTGAAGCTTTCTTT,CASSPGTGLGTEAFF
TRBJ1-1,NA,TRBV6-2/TRBV6-3,TRBD1,TGTGCCAGCAGTTTAACAGGGGAGACTGAAGCTTTCTTT,CASSLTGETEAFF
TRBJ1-5,few,TRBV5-1,NA,TGCGCCAGCAGCTTTGGGGACATATCTTCGAATCAGCCCCAGCATTTT,CASSFGDISSNQPQHF
TRBJ2-3,NA,TRBV5-1,TRBD2,TGCGCCAGCAGCTCATTCTCATACCGACTAGCGGGGGGACCCACAGATACGCAGTATTTT,CASSSFSYRLAGGPTDTQYF
TRBJ1-5,NA,TRBV20-1,NA,TGCAGTGCTAGTGGTCGGGGGAGTAATCAGCCCCAGCATTTT,CSASGRGSNQPQHF
TRBJ1-1,NA,TRBV20-1,TRBD1,TGCAGTGCTAGTGGGACAGGGGTGAACACTGAAGCTTTCTTT,CSASGTGVNTEAFF
TRBJ1-5,NA,TRBV5-6,TRBD1,TGTGCCAGCAGCTTGCGCAGGGGGCATCAGCCCCAGCATTTT,CASSLRRGHQPQHF
TRBJ1-2,NA,TRBV4-2,NA,TGTGCCAGCAGCCAAGATCGGCGGGGTAACTATGGCTACACCTTC,CASSQDRRGNYGYTF
TRBJ1-4,once,TRBV27,NA,TGTGCCAGCAGTTTGGGACATACTAATGAAAAACTGTTTTTT,CASSLGHTNEKLFF
TRBJ1-1,once,TRBV20-1,TRBD1,TGCAGTGTATACAGGGGGACTGAAGCTTTCTTT,CSVYRGTEAFF
TRBJ2-7,few,TRBV4-3,NA,TGCGCCAGCAGCCAAGCCCAGGGGCGCTACGAGCAGTACTTC,CASSQAQGRYEQYF
TRBJ1-2,NA,TRBV6-6,NA,TGTGCCAGCAGTTACTACAGTGCTTCTGGCTACACCTTC,CASSYYSASGYTF
TRBJ2-2,NA,TRBV5-6,TRBD2,TGTGCCAGCAGCTTAGGGACTAGAAACACCGGGGAGCTGTTTTTT,CASSLGTRNTGELFF
TRBJ2-1,NA,TRBV5-8,TRBD1,TGTGCCAGCAGTCGCCGGGACAGGGGAGACAATGAGCAGTTCTTC,CASSRRDRGDNEQFF
TRBJ1-1,NA,TRBV3-1/TRBV3-2,NA,TGTGCCAGCAGCCAAGACAATTCAGGGAACACTGAAGCTTTCTTT,CASSQDNSGNTEAFF
TRBJ1-5,NA,TRBV6-1,NA,TGTGCCAGCAGTGGGACGATTCCGGGACACTACAATAGCAATCAGCCCCAGCATTTT,CASSGTIPGHYNSNQPQHF
TRBJ2-7,NA,TRBV6-2/TRBV6-3,NA,TGTGCCAGCAGTTACAACCGGGACAACTCCTACGAGCAGTACTTC,CASSYNRDNSYEQYF
TRBJ1-3,NA,TRBV19,TRBD1,TGTGCCAGTAGTACTGCCGGGACAGGGTTCTCTGGAAACACCATATATTTT,CASSTAGTGFSGNTIYF
TRBJ1-5,NA,TRBV28,TRBD1,TGTGCCAGCAGTTTGGGGGGACAGGGGGCTGTACCCCAGCATTTT,CASSLGGQGAVPQHF
TRBJ2-7,NA,TRBV19,TRBD1,TGTGCCAGTAGAACCGGGACAGACTCCTACGAGCAGTACTTC,CASRTGTDSYEQYF
TRBJ2-2,NA,TRBV4-3,NA,TGCGCCAGCAGCCAAGTACAGGGAAGGACCGGGGAGCTGTTTTTT,CASSQVQGRTGELFF
TRBJ1-1,NA,TRBV11-1,NA,TGTGCCAGCAGCTTCCATATAAGGGGCACTGAAGCTTTCTTT,CASSFHIRGTEAFF
TRBJ2-7,NA,TRBV6-2/TRBV6-3,NA,TGTGCCAGCAGTTACTCGAATCCACGGGGTCACGAGCAGTACTTC,CASSYSNPRGHEQYF
TRBJ2-1,NA,TRBV10-1,TRBD2,TGCGCCAGCAGTGAGGGTCTTGGGCTAGCGGGGGGTGATGAGCAGTTCTTC,CASSEGLGLAGGDEQFF
TRBJ2-7,NA,TRBV7-8,TRBD2,TGTGCCAGCAGCTTAGCTAGCGGGGGTCCCTACGAGCAGTACTTC,CASSLASGGPYEQYF
TRBJ2-1,NA,TRBV7-2,NA,TGTGCCAGCAGTAGTAGGGAGTCAACCAATGAGCAGTTCTTC,CASSSRESTNEQFF
TRBJ2-3,NA,TRBV28,NA,TGTGCCAGCAGCTACCCAGATACGCAGTATTTT,CASSYPDTQYF
TRBJ1-2,NA,TRBV7-2,NA,TGTGCCAGCACCCCGACGGCAGCCCGGGGGACCTTC,CASTPTAARGTF
TRBJ1-3,NA,TRBV6-1,NA,TGTGCCAGCAGTGATCCACAGGGCTCTGGAAACACCATATATTTT,CASSDPQGSGNTIYF
TRBJ1-2,NA,TRBV7-2,TRBD1,TGTGCCAGCAGCTCACGGCCGGGACAGGGAGGTGGTGGCTACACCTTC,CASSSRPGQGGGGYTF
TRBJ1-5,few,TRBV7-9,NA,TGTGCCAGCAGCCTGTCGGGCAATCAGCCCCAGCATTTT,CASSLSGNQPQHF
TRBJ1-2,NA,TRBV24-1,NA,TGTGCCACAAATACAGGAGGGAACTATGGCTACACCTTC,CATNTGGNYGYTF
TRBJ1-1,once,TRBV3-1/TRBV3-2,NA,TGTGCCAGCAGCCAAGTAGCAGGGGTACTATCCACTGAAGCTTTCTTT,CASSQVAGVLSTEAFF
TRBJ2-7,NA,TRBV7-9,NA,TGTGCCAGCAGCTCCGACAGGATTTCCTACGAGCAGTACTTC,CASSSDRISYEQYF
TRBJ2-2,NA,TRBV2,NA,TGTGCCACCGAACTGACTAGATCTGGCACCGGGGAGCTGTTTTTT,CATELTRSGTGELFF
TRBJ2-1,NA,TRBV6-5,NA,TGTGCCAGCACCCTAGGAAGCTCCTACAATGAGCAGTTCTTC,CASTLGSSYNEQFF
TRBJ2-3,NA,TRBV6-2/TRBV6-3,NA,TGTGCCAGCAGTTACACAGGGCTTATCACAGATACGCAGTATTTT,CASSYTGLITDTQYF